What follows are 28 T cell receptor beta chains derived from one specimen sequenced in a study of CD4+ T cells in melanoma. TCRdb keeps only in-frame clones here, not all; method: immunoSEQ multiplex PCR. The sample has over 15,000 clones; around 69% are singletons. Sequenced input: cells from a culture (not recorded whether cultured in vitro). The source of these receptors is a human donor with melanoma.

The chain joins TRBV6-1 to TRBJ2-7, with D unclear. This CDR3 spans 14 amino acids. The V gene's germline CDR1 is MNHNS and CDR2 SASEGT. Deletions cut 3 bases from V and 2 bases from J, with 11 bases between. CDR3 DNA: TGTGCCAGCAGTGACTTGACACCGACCTACGAGCAGTACTTC. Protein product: CASSDLTPTYEQYF.

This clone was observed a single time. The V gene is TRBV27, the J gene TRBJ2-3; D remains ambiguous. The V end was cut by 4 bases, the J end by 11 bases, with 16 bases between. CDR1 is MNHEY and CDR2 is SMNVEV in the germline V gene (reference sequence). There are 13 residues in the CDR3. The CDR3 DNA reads TGTGCCAGCAGTTCACCATTACGACATGGGCAGTATTTT. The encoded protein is CASSSPLRHGQYF.

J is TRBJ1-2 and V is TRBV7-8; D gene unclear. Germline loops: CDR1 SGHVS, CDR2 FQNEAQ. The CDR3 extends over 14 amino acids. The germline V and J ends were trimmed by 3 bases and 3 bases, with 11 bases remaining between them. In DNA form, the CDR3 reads TGTGCCAGCAGCTTGGAAACAGCAGACTATGGCTACACCTTC. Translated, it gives CASSLETADYGYTF.

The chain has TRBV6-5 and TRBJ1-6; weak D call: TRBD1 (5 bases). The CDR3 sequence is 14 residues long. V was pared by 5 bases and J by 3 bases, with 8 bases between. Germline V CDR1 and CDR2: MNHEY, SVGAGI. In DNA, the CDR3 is TGTGCCAGCAGTGAGAGGGGCTATAATTCACCCCTCCACTTT. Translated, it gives CASSERGYNSPLHF.

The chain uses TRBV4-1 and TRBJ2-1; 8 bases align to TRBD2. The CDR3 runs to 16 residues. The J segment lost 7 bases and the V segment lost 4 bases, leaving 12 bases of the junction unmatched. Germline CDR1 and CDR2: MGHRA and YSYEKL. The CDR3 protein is CASSRTSGLVQNEQFF. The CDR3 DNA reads TGCGCCAGCAGCCGGACTTCGGGACTAGTACAGAATGAGCAGTTCTTC.

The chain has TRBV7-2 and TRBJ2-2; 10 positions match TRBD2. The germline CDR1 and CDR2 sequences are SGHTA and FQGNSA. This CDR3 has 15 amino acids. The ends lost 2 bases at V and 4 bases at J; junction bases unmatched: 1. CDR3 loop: CASSLIAGGTGELFF. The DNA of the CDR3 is TGTGCCAGCAGCTTAATAGCGGGGGGCACCGGGGAGCTGTTTTTT.

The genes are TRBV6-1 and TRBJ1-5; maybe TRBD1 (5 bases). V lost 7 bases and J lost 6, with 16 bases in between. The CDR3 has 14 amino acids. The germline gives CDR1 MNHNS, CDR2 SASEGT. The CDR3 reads CASMRTTVRQPQHF. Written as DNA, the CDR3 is TGTGCCAGCATGAGGACAACCGTCCGTCAGCCCCAGCATTTT.

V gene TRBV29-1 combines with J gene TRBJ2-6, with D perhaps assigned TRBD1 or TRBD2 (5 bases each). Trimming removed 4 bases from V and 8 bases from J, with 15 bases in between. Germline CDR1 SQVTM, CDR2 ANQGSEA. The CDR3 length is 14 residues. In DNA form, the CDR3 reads TGCAGCGTTGGGGAACTTGAGGGGACCAACGTCCTGACTTTC. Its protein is CSVGELEGTNVLTF.

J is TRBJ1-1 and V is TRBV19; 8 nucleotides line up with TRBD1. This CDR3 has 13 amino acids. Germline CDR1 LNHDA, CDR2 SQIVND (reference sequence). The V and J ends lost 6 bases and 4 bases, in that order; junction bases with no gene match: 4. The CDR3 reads CASSPGTGTEAFF. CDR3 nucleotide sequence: TGTGCCAGTAGCCCAGGGACAGGCACTGAAGCTTTCTTT.

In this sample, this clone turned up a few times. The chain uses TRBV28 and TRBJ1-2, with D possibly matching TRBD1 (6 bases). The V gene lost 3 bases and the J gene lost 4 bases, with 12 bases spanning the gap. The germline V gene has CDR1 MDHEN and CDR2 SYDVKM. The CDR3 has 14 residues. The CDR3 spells CASSLRGASYGYTF. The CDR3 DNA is TGTGCCAGCAGTTTGCGGGGGGCCAGCTATGGCTACACCTTC.

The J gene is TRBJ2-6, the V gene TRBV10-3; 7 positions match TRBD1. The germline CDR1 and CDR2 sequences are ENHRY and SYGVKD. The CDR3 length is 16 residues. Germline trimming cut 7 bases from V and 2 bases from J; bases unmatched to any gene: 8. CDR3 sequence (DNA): TGTGCCATCAACCCCGGACAGGCTGCTGGGGCCAACGTCCTGACTTTC. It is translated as CAINPGQAAGANVLTF.

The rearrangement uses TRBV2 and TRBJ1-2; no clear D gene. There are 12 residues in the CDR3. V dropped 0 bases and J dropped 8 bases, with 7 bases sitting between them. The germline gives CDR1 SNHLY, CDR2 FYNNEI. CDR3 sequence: CASSEALRGYTF. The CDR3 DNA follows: TGTGCCAGCAGTGAAGCGCTTCGAGGCTACACCTTC.

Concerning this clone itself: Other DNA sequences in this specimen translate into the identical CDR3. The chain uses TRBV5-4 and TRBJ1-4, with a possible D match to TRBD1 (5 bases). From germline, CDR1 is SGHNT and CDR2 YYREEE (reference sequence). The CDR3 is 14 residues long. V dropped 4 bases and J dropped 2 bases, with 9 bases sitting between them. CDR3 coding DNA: TGTGCCAGCAGCCTGGGGGGGACTAATGAAAAACTGTTTTTT. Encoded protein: CASSLGGTNEKLFF.

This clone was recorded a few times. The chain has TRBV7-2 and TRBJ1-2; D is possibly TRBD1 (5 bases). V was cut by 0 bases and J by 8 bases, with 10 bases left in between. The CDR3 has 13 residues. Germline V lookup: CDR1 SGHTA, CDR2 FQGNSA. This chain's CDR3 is CASSLAGGTGYTF. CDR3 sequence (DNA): TGTGCCAGCAGCTTAGCGGGGGGAACGGGCTACACCTTC.

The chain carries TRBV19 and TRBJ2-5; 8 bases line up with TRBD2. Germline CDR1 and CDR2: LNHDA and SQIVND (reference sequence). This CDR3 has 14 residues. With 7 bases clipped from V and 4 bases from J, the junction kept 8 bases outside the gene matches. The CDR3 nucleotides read TGTGCCAGTAATCGGGCGGGGGGCTTAGAGACCCAGTACTTC. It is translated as CASNRAGGLETQYF. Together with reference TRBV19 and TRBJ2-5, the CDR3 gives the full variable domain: DGGITQSPKYLFRKEGQNVTLSCEQNLNHDAMYWYRQDPGQGLRLIYYSQIVNDFQKGDIAEGYSVSREKKESFPLTVTSAQKNPTAFYLCASNRAGGLETQYFGPGTRLLVL.

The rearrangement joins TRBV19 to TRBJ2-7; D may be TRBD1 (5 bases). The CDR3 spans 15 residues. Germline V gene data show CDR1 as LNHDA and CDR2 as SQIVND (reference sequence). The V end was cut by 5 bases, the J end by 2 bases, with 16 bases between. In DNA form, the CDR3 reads TGTGCCAGTAGTGATGGAACAGGTAATACCTACGAGCAGTACTTC. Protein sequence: CASSDGTGNTYEQYF.

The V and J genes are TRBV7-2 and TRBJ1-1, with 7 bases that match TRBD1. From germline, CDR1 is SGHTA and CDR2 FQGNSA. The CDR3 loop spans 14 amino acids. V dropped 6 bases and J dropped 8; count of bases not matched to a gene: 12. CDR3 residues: CASSSNPGQDEAFF. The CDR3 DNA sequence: TGTGCCAGCAGTTCGAATCCCGGACAGGACGAAGCTTTCTTT. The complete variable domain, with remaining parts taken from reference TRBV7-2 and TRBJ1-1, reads GAGVSQSPSNKVTEKGKDVELRCDPISGHTALYWYRQSLGQGLEFLIYFQGNSAPDKSGLPSDRFSAERTGGSVSTLTIQRTQQEDSAVYLCASSSNPGQDEAFFGQGTRLTVV.

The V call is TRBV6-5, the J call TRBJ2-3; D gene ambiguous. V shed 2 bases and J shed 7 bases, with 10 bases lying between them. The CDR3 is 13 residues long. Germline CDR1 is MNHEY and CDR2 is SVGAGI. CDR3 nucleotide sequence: TGTGCCAGCAGTTACCCGGGTCTGAATACGCAGTATTTT. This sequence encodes CASSYPGLNTQYF.

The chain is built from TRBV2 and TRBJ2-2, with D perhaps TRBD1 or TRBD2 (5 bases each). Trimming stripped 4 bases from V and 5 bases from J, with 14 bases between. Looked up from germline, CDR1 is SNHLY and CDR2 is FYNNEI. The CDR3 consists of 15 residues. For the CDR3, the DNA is TGTGCCAGCAGTGGCCGGGACCTGTTAACCGGGGAGCTGTTTTTT. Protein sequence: CASSGRDLLTGELFF. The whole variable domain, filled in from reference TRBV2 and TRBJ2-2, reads EPEVTQTPSHQVTQMGQEVILRCVPISNHLYFYWYRQILGQKVEFLVSFYNNEISEKSEIFDDQFSVERPDGSNFTLKIRSTKLEDSAMYFCASSGRDLLTGELFFGEGSRLTVL.

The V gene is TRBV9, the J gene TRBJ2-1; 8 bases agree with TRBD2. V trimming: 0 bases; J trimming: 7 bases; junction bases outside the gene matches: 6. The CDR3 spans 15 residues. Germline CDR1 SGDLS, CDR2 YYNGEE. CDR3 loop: CASSVAGGPRNEQFF. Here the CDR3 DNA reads TGTGCCAGCAGCGTAGCGGGGGGGCCTAGGAATGAGCAGTTCTTC.

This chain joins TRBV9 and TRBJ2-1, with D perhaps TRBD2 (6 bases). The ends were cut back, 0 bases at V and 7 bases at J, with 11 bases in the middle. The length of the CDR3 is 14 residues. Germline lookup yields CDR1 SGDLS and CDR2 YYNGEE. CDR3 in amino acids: CASSVATSLNEQFF. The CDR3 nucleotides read TGTGCCAGCAGCGTAGCTACTAGCCTTAATGAGCAGTTCTTC.

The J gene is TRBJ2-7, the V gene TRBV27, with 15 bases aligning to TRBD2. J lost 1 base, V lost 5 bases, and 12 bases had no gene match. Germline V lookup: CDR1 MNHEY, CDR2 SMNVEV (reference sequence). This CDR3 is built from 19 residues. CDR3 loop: CASSRTRTSGGASSYEQYF. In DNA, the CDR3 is TGTGCCAGCAGTCGGACCCGGACTAGCGGGGGGGCCTCGTCCTACGAGCAGTACTTC.

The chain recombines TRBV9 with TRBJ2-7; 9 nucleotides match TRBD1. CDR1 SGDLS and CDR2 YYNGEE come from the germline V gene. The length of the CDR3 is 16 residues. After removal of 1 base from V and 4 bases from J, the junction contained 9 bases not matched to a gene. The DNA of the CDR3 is TGTGCCAGCAGCGTACGACCGGGACAGGGAAGATACGAGCAGTACTTC. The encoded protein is CASSVRPGQGRYEQYF.

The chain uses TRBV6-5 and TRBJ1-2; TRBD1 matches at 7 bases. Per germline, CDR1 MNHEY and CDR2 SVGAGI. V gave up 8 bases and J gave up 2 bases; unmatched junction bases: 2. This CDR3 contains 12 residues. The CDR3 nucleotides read TGTGCCAGCGAACAGGGGAACTATGGCTACACCTTC. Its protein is CASEQGNYGYTF.

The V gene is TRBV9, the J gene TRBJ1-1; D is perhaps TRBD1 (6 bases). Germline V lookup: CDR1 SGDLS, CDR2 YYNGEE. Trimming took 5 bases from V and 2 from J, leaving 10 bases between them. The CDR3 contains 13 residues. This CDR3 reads CASRGHSNTEAFF. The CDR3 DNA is TGTGCCAGCAGGGGACACTCCAACACTGAAGCTTTCTTT.

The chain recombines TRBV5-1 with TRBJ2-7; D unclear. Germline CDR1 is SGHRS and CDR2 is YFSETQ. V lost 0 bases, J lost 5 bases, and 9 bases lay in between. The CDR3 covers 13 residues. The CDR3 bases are TGCGCCAGCAGCTTGGACCCCCGCCACGAGCAGTACTTC. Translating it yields CASSLDPRHEQYF.

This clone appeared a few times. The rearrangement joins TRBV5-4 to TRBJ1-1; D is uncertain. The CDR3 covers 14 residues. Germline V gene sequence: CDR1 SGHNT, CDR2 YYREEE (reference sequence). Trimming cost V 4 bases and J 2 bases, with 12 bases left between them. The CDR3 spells CASSRIRENTEAFF. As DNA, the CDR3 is TGTGCCAGCAGCCGAATACGCGAAAACACTGAAGCTTTCTTT.

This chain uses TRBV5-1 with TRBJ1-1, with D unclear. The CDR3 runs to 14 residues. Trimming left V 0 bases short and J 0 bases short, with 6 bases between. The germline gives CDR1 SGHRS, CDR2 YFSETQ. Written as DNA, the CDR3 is TGCGCCAGCAGCTTGGGACACCTGAACACTGAAGCTTTCTTT. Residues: CASSLGHLNTEAFF.